This T cell receptor (beta chain) was recovered during a study of post-analysis software for immune sequencing data (dated by TCRdb to 2013 to 2016). Regarding the complete study: Disease courses on record covered relapsing-remitting, secondary progressive and progressive-relapsing multiple sclerosis, though some patients had no subtype annotation. Patient repertoires were compared against about a dozen previously published healthy control repertoires from donors aged 6 to 25 years. A subset of samples was prepared in parallel using single-end sample barcoding, then pooled and co-amplified after Illumina adapter ligation. The investigation overall reported the following: Direct clustering with F measure showed strong co-clustering of samples prepared in the same batch, prompting a batch-effect correction. Roughly 5 TRBV segments, including TRBV5-6, TRBV5-1 and TRBV20-1, were significantly more frequent in patients than controls. The control group was slightly older than the multiple sclerosis patient group. Normalized Chao1 diversity was significantly lower in multiple sclerosis patients than controls, suggesting substantial peripheral T-cell clonal expansion.

Comment on this clonotype: Its antigen remains undetermined. Base qualities are not provided; no much larger clone lies one nucleotide away.

The CDR3 runs 13 amino acids, cysteine and phenylalanine included. The only DNA kept is the CDR3, 39 bases in frame from the first base. CDR1 and CDR2 are read off the germline V gene as LGHNA and YNFKEQ. Germline trimming: 2 bases from V, 7 bases from J; junction bases outside gene matches: 3. Library preparation used PCR. TCRdb lists the instrument as Illumina HiSeq 2500. To reduce PCR and sequencing biases, unique molecular identifiers were incorporated into the TCR beta cDNA libraries. Roughly 500,000 cDNA molecules were obtained per 1 to 10 million input T cells, so each molecule approximated one T cell. Patient libraries were prepared and sequenced with the same protocol used for the earlier healthy control dataset. Within a given batch, samples were prepared together, multiplexed and sequenced on the same HiSeq lane. As for the authors' bioinformatics: MIGEC was used to process the raw barcoded reads, and molecular identifier groups with only a single read were discarded before consensus assembly and CDR3 extraction. Clonotype tables were post-analysed with VDJtools, and diversity was normalized by down-sampling all datasets to the smallest sample size. Repertoire overlap clustering matched CDR3 amino acid but not nucleotide sequences to correct batch-related cross-sample contamination. Through fastp at Q25 and MiXCR, TCRdb rebuilt clones from the public reads, retaining in-frame beta chains. Under each unique CDR3 protein, matching rows form one entry showing the most common genes and DNA. These V and J calls are TCRdb output, not the study's own analysis. Counted in this sample were approximately 570,000 distinct CDR3 sequences; about 44% of them appeared once. Around 1.7% of the sample is held by the ten biggest clonotypes.

To demonstrate the VDJtools post-analysis software, the study profiled TCR beta repertoires from the peripheral blood of 10 to 15 young patients with multiple sclerosis. The multiple sclerosis patients were children and adolescents between roughly 6 and 17 years of age. Sequencing was performed on blood. The sequence was obtained from a girl between 10 and 17 years old with multiple sclerosis. The chain joins TRBV4-2 to TRBJ2-7; the junction holds 9 bases that match TRBD2. The CDR3 corresponds to CASSQNLAGEQYF. Here is the DNA: TGTGCCAGCAGCCAAAACCTAGCGGGAGAGCAGTACTTC.